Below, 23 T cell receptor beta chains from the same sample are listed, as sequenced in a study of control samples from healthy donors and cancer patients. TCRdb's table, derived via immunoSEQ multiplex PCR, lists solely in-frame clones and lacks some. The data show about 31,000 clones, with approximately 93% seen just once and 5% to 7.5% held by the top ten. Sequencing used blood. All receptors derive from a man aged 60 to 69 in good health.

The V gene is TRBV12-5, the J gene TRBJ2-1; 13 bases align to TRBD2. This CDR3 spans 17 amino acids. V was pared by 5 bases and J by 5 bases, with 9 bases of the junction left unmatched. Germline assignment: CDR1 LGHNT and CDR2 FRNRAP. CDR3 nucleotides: TGTGCTAGTGGTCCCCGACTAGCGGGGGGTATGGACAATGAGCAGTTCTTC. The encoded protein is CASGPRLAGGMDNEQFF.

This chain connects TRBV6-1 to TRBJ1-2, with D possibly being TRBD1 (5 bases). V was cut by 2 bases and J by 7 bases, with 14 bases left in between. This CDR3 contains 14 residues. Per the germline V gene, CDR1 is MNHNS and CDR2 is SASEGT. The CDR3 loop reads CASSETRAGSGYTF. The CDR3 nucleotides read TGTGCCAGCAGTGAAACGAGAGCAGGGAGTGGCTACACCTTC.

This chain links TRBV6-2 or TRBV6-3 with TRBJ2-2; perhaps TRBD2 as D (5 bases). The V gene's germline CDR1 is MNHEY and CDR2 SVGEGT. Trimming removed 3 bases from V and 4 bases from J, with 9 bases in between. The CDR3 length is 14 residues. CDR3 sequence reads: CASSYTGSTGELFF. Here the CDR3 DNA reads TGTGCCAGCAGTTATACGGGGAGCACCGGGGAGCTGTTTTTT.

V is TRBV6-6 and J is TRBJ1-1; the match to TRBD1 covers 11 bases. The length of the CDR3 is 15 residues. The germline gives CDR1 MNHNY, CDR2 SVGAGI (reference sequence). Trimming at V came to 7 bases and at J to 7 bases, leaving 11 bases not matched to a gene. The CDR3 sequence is CASTYGTGGENEAFF. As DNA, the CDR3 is TGTGCCAGCACCTACGGGACAGGGGGAGAGAATGAAGCTTTCTTT.

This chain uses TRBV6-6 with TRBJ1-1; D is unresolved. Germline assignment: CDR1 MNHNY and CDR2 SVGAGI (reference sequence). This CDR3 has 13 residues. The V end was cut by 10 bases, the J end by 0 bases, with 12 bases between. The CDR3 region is CATSPFMNTEAFF. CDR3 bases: TGTGCCACCTCACCGTTCATGAACACTGAAGCTTTCTTT.

The CDR3 here is CASSSGNTGELFF. Written as DNA, the CDR3 is TGCGCCAGCAGCTCAGGGAACACCGGGGAGCTGTTTTTT. The chain joins TRBV5-1 to TRBJ2-2; D uncertain. Trimming cost V 3 bases and J 1 base, with 4 bases left between them. The CDR3 extends over 13 amino acids. The germline CDR1 and CDR2 sequences are SGHRS and YFSETQ.

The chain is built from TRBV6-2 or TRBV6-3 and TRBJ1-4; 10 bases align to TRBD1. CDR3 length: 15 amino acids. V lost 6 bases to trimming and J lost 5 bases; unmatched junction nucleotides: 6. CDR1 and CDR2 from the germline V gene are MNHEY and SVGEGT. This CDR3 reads CASSVRTGGNEKLFF. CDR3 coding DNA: TGTGCCAGCAGCGTCCGGACAGGGGGGAATGAAAAACTGTTTTTT.

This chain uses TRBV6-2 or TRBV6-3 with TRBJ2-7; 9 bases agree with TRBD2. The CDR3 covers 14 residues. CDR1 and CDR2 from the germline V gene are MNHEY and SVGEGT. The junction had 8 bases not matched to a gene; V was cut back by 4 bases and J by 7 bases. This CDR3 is CASSSSGGPGEQYF. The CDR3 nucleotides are TGTGCCAGCAGTTCCAGCGGGGGGCCCGGTGAGCAGTACTTC.

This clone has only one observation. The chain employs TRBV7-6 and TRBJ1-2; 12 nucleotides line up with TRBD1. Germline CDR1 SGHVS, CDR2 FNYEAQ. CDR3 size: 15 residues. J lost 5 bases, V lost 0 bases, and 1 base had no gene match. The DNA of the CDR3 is TGTGCCAGCAGCTTAGCGGGACAGGGGGCGTATGGCTACACCTTC. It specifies CASSLAGQGAYGYTF.

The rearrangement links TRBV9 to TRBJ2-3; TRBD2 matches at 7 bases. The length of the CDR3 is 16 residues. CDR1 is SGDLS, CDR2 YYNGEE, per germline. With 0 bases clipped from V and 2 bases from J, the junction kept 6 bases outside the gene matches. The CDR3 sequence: CASSVAGGTSTDTQYF. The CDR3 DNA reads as TGTGCCAGCAGCGTAGCGGGGGGAACATCCACAGATACGCAGTATTTT. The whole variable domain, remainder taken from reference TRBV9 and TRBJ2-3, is DSGVTQTPKHLITATGQRVTLRCSPRSGDLSVYWYQQSLDQGLQFLIQYYNGEERAKGNILERFSAQQFPDLHSELNLSSLELGDSALYFCASSVAGGTSTDTQYFGPGTRLTVL.

This CDR3 is CASSSSGQSNQPQHF. In nucleotides, the CDR3 is TGTGCCAGCAGTTCCAGCGGACAGTCGAATCAGCCCCAGCATTTT. The chain couples TRBV6-2 or TRBV6-3 to TRBJ1-5; D might be TRBD1 (6 bases). V was clipped by 4 bases and J by 4 bases, with 14 bases between them. Germline loops: CDR1 MNHEY, CDR2 SVGEGT. This CDR3 has 15 amino acids.

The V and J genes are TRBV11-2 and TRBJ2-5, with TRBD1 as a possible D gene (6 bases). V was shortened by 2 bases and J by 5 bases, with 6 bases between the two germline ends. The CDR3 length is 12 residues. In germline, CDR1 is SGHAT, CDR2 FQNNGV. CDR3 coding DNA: TGTGCCAGCAGCTTAAGGGGGGAGACCCAGTACTTC. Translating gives CASSLRGETQYF.

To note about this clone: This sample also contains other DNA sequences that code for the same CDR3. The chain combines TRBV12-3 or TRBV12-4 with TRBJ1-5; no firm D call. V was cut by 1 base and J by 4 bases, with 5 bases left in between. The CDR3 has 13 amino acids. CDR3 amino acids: CASSLGINQPQHF. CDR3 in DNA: TGTGCCAGCAGTTTAGGAATTAATCAGCCCCAGCATTTT.

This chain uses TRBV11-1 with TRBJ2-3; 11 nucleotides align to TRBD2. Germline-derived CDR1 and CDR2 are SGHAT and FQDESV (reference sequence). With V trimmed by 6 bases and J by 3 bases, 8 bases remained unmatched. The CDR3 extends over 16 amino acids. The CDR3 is CASSSQLAGVTDTQYF. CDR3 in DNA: TGTGCCAGCAGTTCTCAACTAGCGGGGGTGACAGATACGCAGTATTTT.

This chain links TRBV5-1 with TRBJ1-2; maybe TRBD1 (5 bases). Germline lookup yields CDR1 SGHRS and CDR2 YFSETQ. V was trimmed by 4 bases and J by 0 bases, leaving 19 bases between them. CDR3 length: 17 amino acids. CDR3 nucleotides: TGCGCCAGCAGCGCCCGGGACCGGGAAGTATCTAACTATGGCTACACCTTC. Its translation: CASSARDREVSNYGYTF.

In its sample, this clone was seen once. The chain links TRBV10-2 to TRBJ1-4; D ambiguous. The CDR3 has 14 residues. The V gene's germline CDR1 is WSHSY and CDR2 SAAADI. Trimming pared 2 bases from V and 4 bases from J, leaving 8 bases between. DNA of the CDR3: TGCGCCAGCAGTGAGAGGAGAATTAATGAAAAACTGTTTTTT. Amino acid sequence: CASSERRINEKLFF.

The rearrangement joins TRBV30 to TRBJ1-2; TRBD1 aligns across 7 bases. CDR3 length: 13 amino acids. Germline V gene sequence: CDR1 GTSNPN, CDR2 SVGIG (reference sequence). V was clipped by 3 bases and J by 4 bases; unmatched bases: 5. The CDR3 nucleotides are TGTGCCTGGAGCCGGGACAGACCCTATGGCTACACCTTC. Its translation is CAWSRDRPYGYTF.

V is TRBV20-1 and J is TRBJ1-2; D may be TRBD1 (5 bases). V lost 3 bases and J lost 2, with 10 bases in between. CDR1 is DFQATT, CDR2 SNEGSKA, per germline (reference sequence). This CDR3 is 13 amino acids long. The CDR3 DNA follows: TGCAGTGCTAGTCCTCCAGGGAACTATGGCTACACCTTC. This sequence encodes CSASPPGNYGYTF.

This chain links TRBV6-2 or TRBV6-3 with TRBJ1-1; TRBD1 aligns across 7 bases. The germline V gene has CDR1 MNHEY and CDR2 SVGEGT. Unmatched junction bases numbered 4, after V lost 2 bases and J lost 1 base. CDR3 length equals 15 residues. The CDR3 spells CASSYRGLRNTEAFF. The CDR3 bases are TGTGCCAGCAGTTACAGGGGGCTGCGGAACACTGAAGCTTTCTTT.

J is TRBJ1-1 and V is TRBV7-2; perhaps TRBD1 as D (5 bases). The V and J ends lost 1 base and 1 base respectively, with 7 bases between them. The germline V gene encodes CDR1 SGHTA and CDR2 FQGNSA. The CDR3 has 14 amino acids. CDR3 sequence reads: CASSLVQGNTEAFF. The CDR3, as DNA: TGTGCCAGCAGCTTAGTCCAGGGGAACACTGAAGCTTTCTTT. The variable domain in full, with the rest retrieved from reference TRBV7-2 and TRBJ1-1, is GAGVSQSPSNKVTEKGKDVELRCDPISGHTALYWYRQSLGQGLEFLIYFQGNSAPDKSGLPSDRFSAERTGGSVSTLTIQRTQQEDSAVYLCASSLVQGNTEAFFGQGTRLTVV.

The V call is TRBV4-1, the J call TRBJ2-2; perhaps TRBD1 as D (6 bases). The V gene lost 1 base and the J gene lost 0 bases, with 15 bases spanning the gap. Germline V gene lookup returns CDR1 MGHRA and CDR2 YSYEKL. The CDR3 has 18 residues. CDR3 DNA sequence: TGCGCCAGCAGCCAAGTTGACCTGACAGGAGCGAACACCGGGGAGCTGTTTTTT. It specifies CASSQVDLTGANTGELFF.

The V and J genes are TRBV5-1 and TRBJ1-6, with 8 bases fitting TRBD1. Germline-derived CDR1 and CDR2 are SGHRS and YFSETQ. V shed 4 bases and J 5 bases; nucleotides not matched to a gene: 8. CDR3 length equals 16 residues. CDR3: CASSTGQGGHNSPLHF. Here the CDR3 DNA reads TGCGCCAGCAGCACCGGACAGGGAGGTCATAATTCACCCCTCCACTTT.

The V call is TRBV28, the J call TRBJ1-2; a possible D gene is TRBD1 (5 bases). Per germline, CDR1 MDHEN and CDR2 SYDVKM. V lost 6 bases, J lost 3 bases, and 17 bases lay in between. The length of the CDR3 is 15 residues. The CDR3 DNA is TGTGCCAGCAGCCCTGGGGGGGGTCGACACTATGGCTACACCTTC. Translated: CASSPGGGRHYGYTF.